These T cell receptor beta chains were read from a single sample in a study of blood T cell repertoires in COVID-19. Sequencing used immunoSEQ multiplex PCR; TCRdb keeps in-frame clones, though not all of them. This table has fewer than 350,000 clones, about 88% appearing once. Sequencing was performed on peripheral blood. The receptors were sampled from a woman in her 70s with COVID-19, enrolled during active disease. Both conserved end residues are part of each CDR3. A D gene is named only where the DNA matches it firmly.

j_gene,d_gene,v_gene,CDR3aa,CDR3nt
TRBJ2-1,TRBD2,TRBV10-2,CASSFAGTSINEQFF,TGCGCCAGCAGTTTTGCCGGGACTAGCATCAATGAGCAGTTCTTC
TRBJ1-4,.,TRBV14,CASSQVGRVEKLFF,TGTGCCAGCAGCCAAGTTGGGCGGGTCGAAAAACTGTTTTTT
TRBJ2-4,TRBD2,TRBV9,CASSVGGGGAKNIQYF,TGTGCCAGCAGCGTAGGAGGCGGGGGGGCCAAAAACATTCAGTACTTC
TRBJ2-1,.,TRBV6-5,CASSYSNPTGEQFF,TGTGCCAGCAGTTACTCCAACCCGACCGGGGAGCAGTTCTTC
TRBJ1-2,.,TRBV4-1,CASSQTTGFYGYTF,TGCGCCAGCAGCCAAACGACAGGCTTCTATGGCTACACCTTC
TRBJ1-5,.,TRBV19,CASTLDKSQPQHF,TGTGCCAGTACTCTGGACAAAAGTCAGCCCCAGCATTTT
TRBJ2-3,.,TRBV28,CASSSTTGFHTDTQYF,TGTGCCAGCAGTTCAACCACAGGTTTTCACACAGATACGCAGTATTTT
TRBJ2-2,.,TRBV7-3,CASSTKTGELFF,TGTGCCAGCAGCACAAAAACCGGGGAGCTGTTTTTT
TRBJ1-2,.,TRBV28,CASKLERRRDLGYTF,TGTGCCAGCAAATTAGAAAGGAGGCGGGACCTGGGCTACACCTTC
TRBJ1-2,TRBD1,TRBV6-5,CASTGTGGVYGYTF,TGTGCCAGCACCGGGACAGGAGGGGTCTATGGCTACACCTTC
TRBJ1-2,TRBD1,TRBV7-9,CASSLAGQGEGYGYTF,TGTGCCAGCAGCTTAGCAGGACAGGGCGAGGGCTATGGCTACACCTTC
TRBJ2-5,TRBD2,TRBV6-2/TRBV6-3,CASSPPGLKETQYF,TGTGCCAGCAGCCCCCCGGGACTAAAAGAGACCCAGTACTTC